Below, 3 T cell receptor beta chains from the same sample are listed, as sequenced in a study of identifying expanded T cells in peripheral blood (dated by TCRdb to the late 2010s). The receptor library was made with the immunoSEQ multiplex PCR assay. The immuneACCESS repertoire file appears here via TCRdb, limited to in-frame rearrangements. These files lack a portion of the clones; in checked studies, under half of the deficit traces to unresolved V genes, and the cause of the others is not known. The sample table records approximately 91,000 clones; approximately 88% of these occur just once. The top ten hold 4% of the sample. Input material: blood. These receptors were obtained from a person aged 18-70 years in good health.

The CDR3 bases are TGTGCCAGCAGTTTCTGGGGGACAGGGGAAGAAAAACTGTTTTTT. The encoded protein is CASSFWGTGEEKLFF. This chain uses TRBV27 with TRBJ1-4; TRBD1 agrees at 10 bases. V lost 3 bases to trimming and J lost 8 bases; unmatched junction nucleotides: 6. The CDR3 sequence is 15 residues long. CDR1 is MNHEY, CDR2 SMNVEV, per germline (reference sequence).

V is TRBV21-1 and J is TRBJ1-2. TRBV21-1 is a documented pseudogene. The CDR3 extends over 13 amino acids. Written as DNA, the CDR3 is TGTGCCAGCGCCTGGACTCATTTTGTGGGCTACACCTTC. This encodes CASAWTHFVGYTF.

This clone was recorded once. The chain joins TRBV2 to TRBJ1-1; 9 nucleotides match TRBD1. CDR1 and CDR2 from the germline V gene are SNHLY and FYNNEI. Trimming removed 5 bases from V and 5 bases from J; junction bases left unmatched: 6. The CDR3 spans 14 residues. The CDR3 DNA is TGTGCCAGCAGTTGGACAGGGGATGAGACTGAAGCTTTCTTT. It encodes CASSWTGDETEAFF. The full variable domain, with the rest looked up from reference TRBV2 and TRBJ1-1, is EPEVTQTPSHQVTQMGQEVILRCVPISNHLYFYWYRQILGQKVEFLVSFYNNEISEKSEIFDDQFSVERPDGSNFTLKIRSTKLEDSAMYFCASSWTGDETEAFFGQGTRLTVV.